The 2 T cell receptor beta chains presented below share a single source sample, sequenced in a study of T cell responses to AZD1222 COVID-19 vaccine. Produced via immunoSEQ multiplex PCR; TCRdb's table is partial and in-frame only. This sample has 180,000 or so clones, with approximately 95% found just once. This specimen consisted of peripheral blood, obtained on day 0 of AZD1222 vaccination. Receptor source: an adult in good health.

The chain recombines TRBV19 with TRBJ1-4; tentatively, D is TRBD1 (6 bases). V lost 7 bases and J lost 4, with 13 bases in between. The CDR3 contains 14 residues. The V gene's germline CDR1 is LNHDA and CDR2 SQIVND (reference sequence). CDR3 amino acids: CASNRDKLNEKLFF. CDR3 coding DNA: TGTGCCAGTAACCGGGACAAACTTAATGAAAAACTGTTTTTT.

CDR3 sequence reads: CASSLPDRANYGYTF. In nucleotides, the CDR3 is TGCGCCAGCAGCTTGCCCGACAGAGCTAACTATGGCTACACCTTC. The chain couples TRBV5-1 to TRBJ1-2; TRBD1 might be the D (5 bases). Germline V lookup: CDR1 SGHRS, CDR2 YFSETQ. V was shortened by 1 base and J by 0 bases, with 10 bases between the two germline ends. The CDR3 totals 15 residues.